Listed here is a single T cell receptor beta chain. Profiled with immunoSEQ multiplex PCR; TCRdb holds only in-frame clones, not every one. The data show 45,000 to 55,000 clones, with roughly 92% seen just once and more than 0.95% held by the top ten. The sample comes from a study of T cell changes during pregnancy in multiple sclerosis. This TCR derives from a female donor with multiple sclerosis, enrolled in a pregnancy study. This sample comprised peripheral blood, obtained after pregnancy.

CDR3 residues: CASSLAPPQGAGRNIQYF. The DNA for the CDR3 is TGTGCCAGCAGCTTAGCCCCCCCGCAGGGGGCTGGGAGAAACATTCAGTACTTC. This chain links TRBV7-2 with TRBJ2-4, with 8 bases fitting TRBD1. The CDR3 consists of 18 residues. Germline V lookup: CDR1 SGHTA, CDR2 FQGNSA. V lost 0 bases and J lost 6; bases outside the gene matches: 13. The whole variable domain, remainder taken from reference TRBV7-2 and TRBJ2-4, is GAGVSQSPSNKVTEKGKDVELRCDPISGHTALYWYRQSLGQGLEFLIYFQGNSAPDKSGLPSDRFSAERTGGSVSTLTIQRTQQEDSAVYLCASSLAPPQGAGRNIQYFGAGTRLSVL.